The present T cell receptor beta chain was sequenced within a study of regulatory T cells in long-lasting Graves disease. Study background: Under 3 months of antithyroid drugs had been taken by newly diagnosed Graves' patients.

The V segment lost 5 bases and the J segment 1 base; nucleotides outside the gene matches: 16. Germline V gene lookup returns CDR1 SNHLY and CDR2 FYNNEI. The CDR3 sequence is 19 residues long. Arm-PCR of CDR3 regions with iRepertoire HTBI primers generated TCR beta libraries. TCRdb processed the multiplex PCR reads anew with MiXCR; each CDR3 protein has one entry. The sample lists about 500,000 distinct CDR3 sequences, 12% occurring once. Time point of the sample: newly diagnosed GD, antithyroid drugs for less than 3 months. TCR sequences were obtained from RNA taken from PBMCs. The EDTA tubes were filled with about 9 milliliters of drawn peripheral blood. The data also belong to a second study, concerning T cells in Graves' hyperthyroidism and ophthalmopathy. That paper adds: The majority of expanded thyroid clonotypes above 0.001 also appeared in blood.

The chain carries TRBV2 and TRBJ2-5; TRBD2 aligns across 10 bases. The sample here was peripheral blood mononuclear cells (PBMCs), taken at new diagnosis, from a patient treated with antithyroid drugs. The origin of this receptor is a woman aged 30 to 39 with Graves disease. The CDR3 nucleotides are TGTGCCAGCAGTAGACAGGCTAGCGGGAGTAGTAGCGGCCAAGAGACCCAGTACTTC. Translating it yields CASSRQASGSSSGQETQYF.